These 32 T cell receptor beta chains came from one sample sequenced in a study of CD8+CD57+ T cells in acquired aplastic anemia. It was genomic DNA that served as the template for profiling TCR beta VDJ and CDR3. One entry per CDR3 protein, called by TCRdb with MiXCR from the reads. Among 150,000 to 200,000 distinct CDR3 sequences listed, 64% were seen once. The specimen was sorted CD4+, CD8+, or CD8+CD57+ T cells (not recorded which) from PBMCs. These receptors originate from a human donor with severe aplastic anemia or a healthy control (not recorded which).

This clonotype was seen more than once but under ten times. The chain combines TRBV2 with TRBJ1-6; D gene ambiguous. Trimming shortened V by 5 bases and J by 7 bases, and 15 bases separated the two germline ends. CDR1 is SNHLY, CDR2 FYNNEI, per germline. The CDR3 runs to 15 residues. CDR3 DNA sequence: TGTGCCAGCAGTCCCAGGACGGGTGGGAATTCACCCCTCCACTTT. Translating it yields CASSPRTGGNSPLHF.

The chain uses TRBV25-1 and TRBJ1-1, with D tentatively TRBD1 (5 bases). From germline, CDR1 is MGHDK and CDR2 SYGVNS. Trimming left V 6 bases short and J 5 bases short, with 10 bases between. The CDR3 is 12 residues long. The CDR3: CASRVGGTEAFF. The CDR3 coding sequence is TGTGCCAGCAGGGTTGGGGGAACTGAAGCTTTCTTT.

The V call is TRBV29-1, the J call TRBJ1-5; TRBD1 matches 10 bases. The CDR3 is 12 residues long. V was clipped by 6 bases and J by 8 bases; unmatched bases: 4. CDR1 SQVTM and CDR2 ANQGSEA come from the germline V gene. The CDR3 reads CSVTGGGEPQHF. The CDR3, as DNA: TGCAGCGTGACAGGGGGCGGGGAGCCCCAGCATTTT.

Only one count was recorded for this clonotype. This chain connects TRBV5-1 to TRBJ2-7, with no clear D. Trimming took off 5 bases at V and 11 bases at J, with 5 bases between the two ends. CDR1 is SGHRS, CDR2 YFSETQ, per germline. CDR3 size: 8 residues. The CDR3 spells CASSLKYF. Here the CDR3 DNA reads TGCGCCAGCAGTTTGAAGTACTTC.

This clonotype was recorded at least ten times. The chain is built from TRBV19 and TRBJ2-1; D unclear. V was cut by 5 bases and J by 9 bases, with 11 bases left in between. The germline gives CDR1 LNHDA, CDR2 SQIVND (reference sequence). CDR3 size: 12 residues. The CDR3 region has the DNA TGTGCCAGTAGTTCACTCTTTGGTGAGCAGTTCTTC. Its translation is CASSSLFGEQFF.

The chain recombines TRBV5-1 with TRBJ2-7, with D possibly being TRBD1 or TRBD2 (5 bases each). Trimming left V 4 bases short and J 6 bases short, with 14 bases between. The germline V gene has CDR1 SGHRS and CDR2 YFSETQ. There are 13 residues in the CDR3. CDR3 sequence reads: CASSLGGPAEQYF. The CDR3, as DNA: TGCGCCAGCAGCCTTGGGGGACCGGCCGAGCAGTACTTC.

This clonotype appeared once. The chain is built from TRBV9 and TRBJ2-5; D is ambiguous. Germline CDR1 SGDLS, CDR2 YYNGEE. V was shortened by 2 bases and J by 5 bases, with 4 bases between the two germline ends. The CDR3 spans 11 residues. The CDR3 coding sequence is TGTGCCAGCAGCGTCCCGGAGACCCAGTACTTC. Translated: CASSVPETQYF.

V is TRBV18 and J is TRBJ1-1; D gene ambiguous. This CDR3 contains 13 residues. The ends were cut back, 1 base at V and 0 bases at J, with 3 bases in the middle. CDR1 is KGHSH, CDR2 LQKENI, per germline. As DNA, the CDR3 is TGTGCCAGCTCACCACAGGTGAACACTGAAGCTTTCTTT. Its protein product is CASSPQVNTEAFF. The whole variable domain, remainder taken from reference TRBV18 and TRBJ1-1, is NAGVMQNPRHLVRRRGQEARLRCSPMKGHSHVYWYRQLPEEGLKFMVYLQKENIIDESGMPKERFSAEFPKEGPSILRIQQVVRGDSAAYFCASSPQVNTEAFFGQGTRLTVV.

With regard to this clonotype: A much larger clone sits a single nucleotide away, making a read error possible. V is TRBV11-2 and J is TRBJ1-1; D is ambiguous. The germline V gene has CDR1 SGHAT and CDR2 FQNNGV. This CDR3 has 15 amino acids. CDR3 protein: CASSLVIRSATEASF. CDR3 nucleotide sequence: TGTGCCAGCAGCTTAGTGATCAGGAGCGCGACTGAAGCTTCCTTT.

V and J are TRBV10-3 and TRBJ2-2; possibly TRBD2 for D (5 bases). The CDR3 totals 16 residues. The germline gives CDR1 ENHRY, CDR2 SYGVKD. Trimming took 4 bases from V and 6 from J, leaving 18 bases between them. The DNA for the CDR3 is TGTGCCATCAGTGCAACTAGTCCGCGGTCCTCCGGGGAGCTGTTTTTT. The encoded protein is CAISATSPRSSGELFF.

In DNA, the CDR3 is TGTGCCATCCAAGGGGCAGGGATCACTGAAGCTTTCTTT. This sequence encodes CAIQGAGITEAFF. V and J are TRBV10-3 and TRBJ1-1, with D perhaps matching TRBD1 (5 bases). Germline lookup yields CDR1 ENHRY and CDR2 SYGVKD. V lost 8 bases and J lost 4, with 14 bases in between. CDR3 size: 13 residues.

Remarks on this clonotype: One end of the junction does not line up with germline, which may come from a read error. V usage is TRBV7-2 and J usage is TRBJ2-3; D uncertain. The CDR3 runs 14 residues. The V gene's germline CDR1 is SGHTA and CDR2 FQGNSA. The CDR3 sequence: CAISLTSSTDTQYF. In DNA form, the CDR3 reads TGTGCCATCAGCCTGACTTCTAGCACAGATACGCAGTATTTT.

The table lists this clonotype with a few counts. The chain has TRBV6-1 and TRBJ1-6; no clear D. The V gene lost 8 bases and the J gene lost 8 bases, with 10 bases spanning the gap. The CDR3 length is 12 residues. Germline CDR1 and CDR2: MNHNS and SASEGT. The CDR3 DNA is TGTGCCAGCCGATCGGCCTATTCACCCCTCCACTTT. Its protein product is CASRSAYSPLHF.

The rearrangement links TRBV11-2 to TRBJ2-7; D is possibly TRBD1 (6 bases). The CDR3 is 14 residues long. The V gene's germline CDR1 is SGHAT and CDR2 FQNNGV. Deletions cut 1 base from V and 5 bases from J, with 12 bases between. CDR3 region: CASSLVTQGNEQYF. As DNA, the CDR3 is TGTGCCAGCAGCTTAGTTACACAGGGCAACGAGCAGTACTTC.

This rearrangement joins TRBV7-2 to TRBJ2-7; no clear D. Per the germline V gene, CDR1 is SGHTA and CDR2 is FQGNSA. The CDR3 runs 15 residues. V dropped 1 base and J dropped 0 bases, with 10 bases sitting between them. CDR3 sequence: CASSLEPHTSYEQYF. The CDR3 DNA reads TGTGCCAGCAGCTTAGAACCGCATACCTCCTACGAGCAGTACTTC.

The genes are TRBV10-3 and TRBJ2-2; D may be TRBD1 (5 bases). The CDR3 sequence is 11 residues long. CDR1 and CDR2 from the germline V gene are ENHRY and SYGVKD. V shed 10 bases and J shed 5 bases, with 8 bases lying between them. The CDR3 loop reads CATRQTGELFF. The CDR3, as DNA: TGTGCCACTAGACAGACCGGGGAGCTGTTTTTT.

The J gene is TRBJ2-5, the V gene TRBV7-9; D might be TRBD2 (5 bases). Germline CDR1 and CDR2: SEHNR and FQNEAQ (reference sequence). The V end lost 8 bases, the J end lost 5 bases, and 21 bases lay between the germline ends. The CDR3 is 15 residues long. The CDR3 DNA follows: TGTGCCAGCTCCATCCCGGGGTTTAAAGGGGAGACCCAGTACTTC. It yields the protein CASSIPGFKGETQYF.

The chain has TRBV5-6 and TRBJ1-6, with a possible D match to TRBD1 (6 bases). Trimming removed 4 bases at V and 13 bases at J, with 15 bases between. The CDR3 runs 13 residues. Germline V gene data show CDR1 as SGHDT and CDR2 as YYEEEE. The DNA for the CDR3 is TGTGCCAGCAGCATGGGAACAGGGCCCCCCCTCCACTTT. Translation: CASSMGTGPPLHF.

J is TRBJ2-2 and V is TRBV12-3 or TRBV12-4, with 11 nucleotides matching TRBD2. J was trimmed by 7 bases and V by 3 bases; bases with no gene match: 13. The CDR3 runs 18 residues. CDR3 amino acids: CASSFSSSGRIGVGELFF. CDR3 coding DNA: TGTGCCAGCAGTTTTAGCTCTAGCGGGAGGATCGGGGTCGGGGAGCTGTTTTTT.

The rearrangement uses TRBV2 and TRBJ2-7, with D hard to call. This CDR3 spans 13 amino acids. V shed 3 bases and J shed 4 bases, with 10 bases lying between them. The germline CDR1 and CDR2 sequences are SNHLY and FYNNEI. The CDR3 sequence is CASSEVMSYEQYF. CDR3 DNA sequence: TGTGCCAGCAGTGAGGTAATGTCGTACGAGCAGTACTTC.

Many counts were recorded for this clonotype. The rearrangement joins TRBV30 to TRBJ2-5; a possible D gene is TRBD1 (6 bases). V gave up 1 base and J gave up 5 bases, with 11 bases separating them. CDR3 length equals 13 residues. Germline V gene sequence: CDR1 GTSNPN, CDR2 SVGIG (reference sequence). CDR3 nucleotide sequence: TGTGCCTGGAGTGAGGGGGTTTTCGAGACCCAGTACTTC. Its protein is CAWSEGVFETQYF.

The chain recombines TRBV14 with TRBJ2-7, with 8 bases matching TRBD1. The junction had 11 bases not matched to a gene; V was cut back by 5 bases and J by 2 bases. CDR1 and CDR2 from the germline V gene are SGHDN and FVKESK. This CDR3 has 16 residues. CDR3 sequence reads: CASSKKGGTGPYEQYF. CDR3 coding DNA: TGTGCCAGCAGCAAAAAGGGTGGGACAGGACCCTACGAGCAGTACTTC.

The chain recombines TRBV25-1 with TRBJ2-5, with TRBD2 as a possible D gene (6 bases). Germline CDR1 MGHDK, CDR2 SYGVNS. The germline V and J ends were trimmed by 9 bases and 5 bases, with 22 bases remaining between them. This CDR3 contains 15 residues. CDR3 nucleotide sequence: TGTGCCAGTAGTATCCCAGTAGGGGCGGGGGAGACCCAGTACTTC. It encodes CASSIPVGAGETQYF. Filled out from reference TRBV25-1 and TRBJ2-5, the complete variable domain reads EADIYQTPRYLVIGTGKKITLECSQTMGHDKMYWYQQDPGMELHLIHYSYGVNSTEKGDLSSESTVSRIRTEHFPLTLESARPSHTSQYLCASSIPVGAGETQYFGPGTRLLVL.

V and J are TRBV20-1 and TRBJ2-7, with TRBD2 identical over 10 bases. Losses at the gene ends were 0 bases for V and 2 bases for J; bases not matched to a gene: 28. CDR1 is DFQATT, CDR2 SNEGSKA, per germline (reference sequence). This CDR3 has 23 amino acids. The CDR3 DNA follows: TGCAGTGCTAGAGATCCCCTACCGGGACAGGACTCCCGACTAGCGGGCATCCCCTACGAGCAGTACTTC. Its translation: CSARDPLPGQDSRLAGIPYEQYF.

The chain couples TRBV10-3 to TRBJ1-1; the D gene is possibly TRBD1 (5 bases). There are 16 residues in the CDR3. Germline lookup yields CDR1 ENHRY and CDR2 SYGVKD. The germline V and J ends were trimmed by 0 bases and 10 bases, with 21 bases remaining between them. The chain's CDR3 is CAISESVGGTGGLAFF. The CDR3 DNA is TGTGCCATCAGTGAGTCGGTCGGCGGTACAGGAGGGTTAGCTTTCTTT.

This clonotype was seen many times. CDR3 DNA: TGCGCCAGCAGCTTCCCGGGACACGAAACTAACACTGAAGCTTTCTTT. The encoded protein is CASSFPGHETNTEAFF. The chain couples TRBV5-1 to TRBJ1-1, with a possible D match to TRBD1 (6 bases). Germline V lookup: CDR1 SGHRS, CDR2 YFSETQ. V was pared by 2 bases and J by 2 bases, with 16 bases between. This CDR3 has 16 amino acids.

The gene calls are TRBV5-1 and TRBJ1-5; perhaps TRBD1 as D (6 bases). The CDR3 runs 15 residues. Germline-derived CDR1 and CDR2 are SGHRS and YFSETQ. The V and J ends lost 0 bases and 5 bases respectively, with 12 bases between them. The CDR3, as DNA: TGCGCCAGCAGCTTGGCGGGGGGGCATGATCAGCCCCAGCATTTT. Translation: CASSLAGGHDQPQHF.

J is TRBJ2-7 and V is TRBV7-9, with 8 positions matching TRBD1. Germline values: CDR1 SEHNR, CDR2 FQNEAQ (reference sequence). The CDR3 consists of 15 residues. V was pared by 5 bases and J by 2 bases, with 8 bases of the junction left unmatched. The chain's CDR3 is CASSHLGQAPYEQYF. CDR3 nucleotides: TGTGCCAGCAGCCATTTGGGACAGGCACCCTACGAGCAGTACTTC. Using reference TRBV7-9 and TRBJ2-7 for the parts outside the CDR3, the full variable domain is DTGVSQNPRHKITKRGQNVTFRCDPISEHNRLYWYRQTLGQGPEFLTYFQNEAQLEKSRLLSDRFSAERPKGSFSTLEIQRTEQGDSAMYLCASSHLGQAPYEQYFGPGTRLTVT.

The chain joins TRBV6-4 to TRBJ2-7; D remains ambiguous. The CDR3 has 14 amino acids. V was clipped by 7 bases and J by 6 bases, with 19 bases between them. The germline CDR1 and CDR2 sequences are MRHNA and SNTAGT. The CDR3 DNA follows: TGTGCCAGCATAACGTGTAAGGGAACGGGCGAGCAGTACTTC. Protein product: CASITCKGTGEQYF.

CDR3 DNA sequence: TGTGCCGCCAGGGCCGGGACTAGCGTCGTTGAGCAGTTCTTC. It is translated as CAARAGTSVVEQFF. The chain has TRBV10-3 and TRBJ2-1, with 10 bases that match TRBD2. Germline V gives CDR1 ENHRY, CDR2 SYGVKD. The CDR3 totals 14 residues. V lost 11 bases to trimming and J lost 9 bases; unmatched junction nucleotides: 13.

The genes are TRBV7-9 and TRBJ2-1, with 11 bases matching TRBD2. The CDR3 loop spans 17 amino acids. V trimming: 5 bases; J trimming: 5 bases; junction bases outside the gene matches: 11. Germline assignment: CDR1 SEHNR and CDR2 FQNEAQ (reference sequence). Written as DNA, the CDR3 is TGTGCCAGCAGCCCCCGGGTAGCGGGGGGGCTTAACAATGAGCAGTTCTTC. As protein: CASSPRVAGGLNNEQFF.

The J gene is TRBJ1-6, the V gene TRBV2, with D hard to call. The CDR3 spans 14 residues. The germline V gene encodes CDR1 SNHLY and CDR2 FYNNEI. V lost 10 bases and J lost 7, with 17 bases in between. DNA for the CDR3: TGTGCCAAGAGACTGTTGGTTGGGAATTCACCCCTCCACTTT. This sequence encodes CAKRLLVGNSPLHF.